The 5 T cell receptor beta chains listed next were all sequenced from one sample in a study of a mutant IDH1 vaccine in newly diagnosed glioma (dated by TCRdb to the early 2020s). Their antigens are not known. Receptor amplification or capture employed the immunoSEQ multiplex PCR assay. The table was pulled from immuneACCESS by TCRdb, which kept in-frame rearrangements only. Such tables lose some clones; where checked, under half of the loss comes from unresolved V genes, and the rest has no known cause. In this sample the table shows about 64,000 clones, approximately 81% of which occur a single time. The ten biggest clones cover roughly 4% of the sample. The time point label for this specimen denotes: week 23, last vaccination. A 20-mer mutant IDH1 peptide at 300 micrograms in Montanide made up each vaccine dose, which was injected subcutaneously together with topical imiquimod. This material consisted of PBMCs, taken from a glioma patient whose treatment included an IDH1 peptide vaccine. These receptor sequences come from a man between 25 and 39 years old with glioma.

The V call is TRBV25-1, the J call TRBJ1-2; no reliable D call. V was shortened by 1 base and J by 7 bases, with 13 bases between the two germline ends. Germline V gene sequence: CDR1 MGHDK, CDR2 SYGVNS. CDR3 size: 14 residues. The CDR3 DNA sequence: TGTGCCAGCAGTGAATGGGGTGGCCTCGGTGGCTACACCTTC. It specifies CASSEWGGLGGYTF.

Regarding this clone: Other DNA sequences in the sample encode the same CDR3. The V gene is TRBV4-1, the J gene TRBJ1-4; D remains ambiguous. The CDR3 is 14 amino acids. Germline loops: CDR1 MGHRA, CDR2 YSYEKL. Deletions cut 4 bases from V and 4 bases from J, with 10 bases between. Written as DNA, the CDR3 is TGCGCCAGCAGCCCTGGCGGGCTTAATGAAAAACTGTTTTTT. This translates into CASSPGGLNEKLFF.

The CDR3, as DNA: TGTGCCAGCAGCTTAGGCCGTTTCACGACAGCGAACACCGGGGAGCTGTTTTTT. Its protein product is CASSLGRFTTANTGELFF. The J gene is TRBJ2-2, the V gene TRBV13, with D maybe TRBD1 (5 bases). Germline CDR1 is PRHDT and CDR2 is FYEKMQ (reference sequence). The CDR3 loop spans 18 amino acids. Trimming pared 0 bases from V and 0 bases from J, leaving 14 bases between.

The chain employs TRBV25-1 and TRBJ1-1, with D uncertain. Per the germline V gene, CDR1 is MGHDK and CDR2 is SYGVNS. Trimming stripped 7 bases from V and 1 base from J, with 16 bases between. This CDR3 is built from 15 residues. CDR3 protein: CASNNPSSPNTEAFF. CDR3 nucleotides: TGTGCCAGCAACAACCCGTCCAGCCCGAACACTGAAGCTTTCTTT.

The chain joins TRBV2 to TRBJ1-4; perhaps TRBD1 as D (5 bases). The length of the CDR3 is 13 residues. Germline CDR1 is SNHLY and CDR2 is FYNNEI. V was pared by 6 bases and J by 7 bases, with 12 bases between. This chain's CDR3 is CASRTGRGEKLFF. In DNA form, the CDR3 reads TGTGCCAGCAGGACGGGACGAGGTGAAAAACTGTTTTTT.